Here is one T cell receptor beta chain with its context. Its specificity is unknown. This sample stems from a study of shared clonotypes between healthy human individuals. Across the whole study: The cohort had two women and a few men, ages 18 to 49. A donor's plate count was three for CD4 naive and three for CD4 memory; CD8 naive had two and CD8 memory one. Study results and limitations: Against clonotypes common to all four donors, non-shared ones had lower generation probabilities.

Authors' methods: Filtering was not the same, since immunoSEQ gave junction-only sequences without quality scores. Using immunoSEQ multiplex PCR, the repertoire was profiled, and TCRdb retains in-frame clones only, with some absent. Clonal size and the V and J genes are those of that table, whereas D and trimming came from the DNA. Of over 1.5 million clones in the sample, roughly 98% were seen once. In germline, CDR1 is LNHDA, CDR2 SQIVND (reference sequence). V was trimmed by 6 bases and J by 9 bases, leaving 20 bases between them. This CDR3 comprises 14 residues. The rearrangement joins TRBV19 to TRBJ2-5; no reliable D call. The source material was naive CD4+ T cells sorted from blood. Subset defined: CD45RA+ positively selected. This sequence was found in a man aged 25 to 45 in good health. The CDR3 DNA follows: TGTGCCAGTAGCTGGAACCCGGACGGCGTGGCCCAGTACTTC. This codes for CASSWNPDGVAQYF.